This entry lists 26 T cell receptor beta chains sequenced from one sample in a study of blood T cell repertoires in COVID-19. Sequenced by immunoSEQ multiplex PCR; TCRdb stores in-frame clones only, minus some. The table records fewer than 200,000 clones, over 75% of them present only once. The sequenced material came from PBMCs or T cells enriched from blood (not recorded which). These receptors all come from a woman between 18 and 29 years old who had recovered from COVID-19.

This sequence joins TRBV2 and TRBJ2-1, with D tentatively TRBD2 (6 bases). Germline-derived CDR1 and CDR2 are SNHLY and FYNNEI. The V end lost 4 bases, the J end lost 0 bases, and 10 bases lay between the germline ends. The CDR3 loop spans 15 amino acids. The CDR3 sequence: CASSGRGSSYNEQFF. The CDR3 DNA sequence: TGTGCCAGCAGTGGACGGGGGAGCTCCTACAATGAGCAGTTCTTC.

The V and J genes are TRBV6-5 and TRBJ1-5, with 7 bases aligning to TRBD1. The V segment lost 5 bases and the J segment 16 bases; nucleotides outside the gene matches: 14. The CDR3 has 13 amino acids. Germline values: CDR1 MNHEY, CDR2 SVGAGI. CDR3 in DNA: TGTGCCAGCAGTCCGGGACCACAGGGGAGAGGACATTTT. This encodes CASSPGPQGRGHF.

The rearrangement links TRBV9 to TRBJ2-7; D perhaps matches TRBD2 (5 bases). Trimming stripped 4 bases from V and 0 bases from J, with 11 bases between. The V gene's germline CDR1 is SGDLS and CDR2 YYNGEE. This CDR3 has 14 residues. The CDR3, as DNA: TGTGCCAGCAGCCGAAGGACTGGCTCCTACGAGCAGTACTTC. It encodes CASSRRTGSYEQYF.

This chain connects TRBV18 to TRBJ2-7, with a weak D call TRBD1 (5 bases). The CDR3 is made up of 14 amino acids. V lost 3 bases and J lost 3, with 12 bases in between. Germline V gene data show CDR1 as KGHSH and CDR2 as LQKENI. This CDR3 reads CASSPQGFNYEQYF. In DNA form, the CDR3 reads TGTGCCAGCTCACCCCAGGGATTTAACTACGAGCAGTACTTC.

The V gene is TRBV7-8, the J gene TRBJ2-3; 9 bases align to TRBD2. The CDR3 contains 15 residues. J lost 6 bases, V lost 5 bases, and 9 bases had no gene match. Germline V gene lookup returns CDR1 SGHVS and CDR2 FQNEAQ. The CDR3 bases are TGTGCCAGCAGCCACTGGGGCGGGGGGGCCGATACGCAGTATTTT. Translation: CASSHWGGGADTQYF. The entire variable domain, with the rest obtained from reference TRBV7-8 and TRBJ2-3, is as follows: GAGVSQSPRYKVAKRGQDVALRCDPISGHVSLFWYQQALGQGPEFLTYFQNEAQLDKSGLPSDRFFAERPEGSVSTLKIQRTQQEDSAVYLCASSHWGGGADTQYFGPGTRLTVL.

This sequence joins TRBV9 and TRBJ2-2, with D perhaps TRBD2 (6 bases). CDR1 is SGDLS, CDR2 YYNGEE, per germline. The CDR3 spans 16 residues. Trimming took off 1 base at V and 9 bases at J, with 19 bases between the two ends. The DNA for the CDR3 is TGTGCCAGCAGCGTAACCCCGCGGGATGCTCGCTGGGAGCTGTTTTTT. It codes for CASSVTPRDARWELFF. Full variable domain (outside the CDR3, taken from reference TRBV9 and TRBJ2-2): DSGVTQTPKHLITATGQRVTLRCSPRSGDLSVYWYQQSLDQGLQFLIQYYNGEERAKGNILERFSAQQFPDLHSELNLSSLELGDSALYFCASSVTPRDARWELFFGEGSRLTVL.

The CDR3 nucleotides are TGTGCCAGCAGCCAAGGTAGAGGCATCTCCTACGAGCAGTACTTC. It is translated as CASSQGRGISYEQYF. The rearrangement links TRBV14 to TRBJ2-7; D is unresolved. Trimming cost V 1 base and J 0 bases, with 10 bases left between them. This CDR3 is 15 amino acids long. Germline V gene data show CDR1 as SGHDN and CDR2 as FVKESK.

This chain connects TRBV12-3 or TRBV12-4 to TRBJ1-2; 9 bases match TRBD1. This CDR3 has 11 amino acids. Trimming took 8 bases from V and 6 from J; bases not matched to a gene: 1. CDR3 DNA: TGTGCCAGCGGGACAGGGAATGGCTACACCTTC. Amino acids: CASGTGNGYTF.

This chain links TRBV28 with TRBJ1-2; TRBD1 might be the D (5 bases). The CDR3 has 13 residues. V was trimmed by 6 bases and J by 3 bases, leaving 11 bases between them. Germline V gene data show CDR1 as MDHEN and CDR2 as SYDVKM. In DNA form, the CDR3 reads TGTGCCAGCAGCTCCGGCAGGGACTATGGCTACACCTTC. This translates into CASSSGRDYGYTF.

J is TRBJ1-4 and V is TRBV4-2; TRBD1 agrees at 8 bases. V lost 4 bases, J lost 6 bases, and 4 bases stayed unmatched. From germline, CDR1 is LGHNA and CDR2 YNFKEQ. The length of the CDR3 is 14 residues. This chain's CDR3 is CASSPLQGDEKLFF. CDR3 in DNA: TGTGCCAGCAGCCCGCTACAGGGGGATGAAAAACTGTTTTTT.

This clone was recorded a few times. This chain uses TRBV19 with TRBJ1-6; a weak D match, TRBD1 (6 bases). The CDR3 sequence is 14 residues long. The ends were cut back, 6 bases at V and 7 bases at J, with 13 bases in the middle. CDR1 is LNHDA and CDR2 is SQIVND in the germline V gene (reference sequence). CDR3 bases: TGTGCCAGTAGGGTGGACAGTCCGAATTCACCCCTCCACTTT. Residues: CASRVDSPNSPLHF.

J is TRBJ1-5 and V is TRBV21-1; the table's D call, TRBD1, was not checked against the DNA. TRBV21-1 is listed as a pseudogene. CDR3 size: 16 residues. CDR3 nucleotide sequence: TGTGCCAGCAGCAAAATGGTAGTTGAGGGGGTTCAGCCCCAGCATTTT. Protein: CASSKMVVEGVQPQHF.

CDR3 loop: CASSQGLQERYEQYF. CDR3 coding DNA: TGCGCCAGCAGCCAAGGGCTCCAAGAGAGGTACGAGCAGTACTTC. V gene TRBV4-1 combines with J gene TRBJ2-7; D ambiguous. CDR1 MGHRA and CDR2 YSYEKL come from the germline V gene. V was clipped by 1 base and J by 4 bases, with 14 bases between them. The CDR3 is made up of 15 amino acids.

This chain links TRBV7-2 with TRBJ2-5; D unresolved. Germline V CDR1 and CDR2: SGHTA, FQGNSA. Trimming took 1 base from V and 4 from J, leaving 19 bases between them. This CDR3 is 17 amino acids long. The CDR3 sequence: CASSLVVGRVNGETQYF. The CDR3 DNA sequence: TGTGCCAGCAGCTTAGTGGTTGGTCGGGTTAACGGAGAGACCCAGTACTTC.

This chain joins TRBV20-1 and TRBJ1-5; D remains ambiguous. V dropped 3 bases and J dropped 7 bases, with 10 bases sitting between them. The CDR3 is 12 residues long. Germline CDR1 reads DFQATT; CDR2 reads SNEGSKA (reference sequence). DNA of the CDR3: TGCAGTGCTAGTTACGCGGGCCAGCCCCAGCATTTT. It yields the protein CSASYAGQPQHF.

The gene calls are TRBV7-9 and TRBJ1-1; D may be TRBD1 (6 bases). The V end lost 6 bases, the J end lost 0 bases, and 11 bases lay between the germline ends. The V gene's germline CDR1 is SEHNR and CDR2 FQNEAQ (reference sequence). The CDR3 has 14 residues. CDR3: CASSPGQLNTEAFF. As DNA, the CDR3 is TGTGCCAGCAGTCCCGGACAGTTGAACACTGAAGCTTTCTTT.

The chain links TRBV18 to TRBJ1-2, with D perhaps TRBD1 (5 bases). Trimming shortened V by 0 bases and J by 1 base, and 12 bases separated the two germline ends. This CDR3 comprises 16 residues. Germline V gene lookup returns CDR1 KGHSH and CDR2 LQKENI. The CDR3 sequence: CASSPPAGGVNYGYTF. The CDR3 coding sequence is TGTGCCAGCTCACCACCCGCCGGGGGGGTTAACTATGGCTACACCTTC. Looking up the rest from reference TRBV18 and TRBJ1-2 gives the full variable domain: NAGVMQNPRHLVRRRGQEARLRCSPMKGHSHVYWYRQLPEEGLKFMVYLQKENIIDESGMPKERFSAEFPKEGPSILRIQQVVRGDSAAYFCASSPPAGGVNYGYTFGSGTRLTVV.

V and J are TRBV28 and TRBJ2-7; 12 bases are shared with TRBD2. CDR1 and CDR2 (germline): MDHEN, SYDVKM. Trimming removed 3 bases from V and 4 bases from J; junction bases left unmatched: 4. This CDR3 region has 15 residues. This chain's CDR3 is CASSFLAGGPYEQYF. The CDR3 DNA sequence: TGTGCCAGCAGTTTCCTAGCGGGAGGGCCTTACGAGCAGTACTTC.

This clone has only one observation. This chain joins TRBV29-1 and TRBJ1-1; D might be TRBD1 (6 bases). CDR3 length: 11 residues. Germline values: CDR1 SQVTM, CDR2 ANQGSEA. For the CDR3, the DNA is TGCTCGGGGGGGGCCGGGACTGAAGCTTTCTTT. Protein sequence: CSGGAGTEAFF.

The chain employs TRBV11-1 and TRBJ2-5, with TRBD1 as a possible D gene (7 bases). The CDR3 is 15 residues long. CDR1 is SGHAT, CDR2 FQDESV, per germline (reference sequence). V was cut by 2 bases and J by 5 bases, with 15 bases left in between. CDR3 in amino acids: CASSLMEGAWETQYF. CDR3 coding DNA: TGTGCCAGCAGCTTAATGGAGGGGGCGTGGGAGACCCAGTACTTC.

The genes are TRBV23-1 and TRBJ2-7, with 8 bases aligning to TRBD1. TRBV23-1 is designated an ORF whose function remains uncertain. The CDR3 length is 15 residues. J was trimmed by 3 bases and V by 2 bases; bases with no gene match: 6. The CDR3 sequence: CASSQQGQGDYEQYF. CDR3 nucleotides: TGCGCCAGCAGTCAACAAGGACAGGGCGACTACGAGCAGTACTTC.

The V and J genes are TRBV7-2 and TRBJ2-3, with TRBD2 matching over 8 bases. With V trimmed by 5 bases and J by 3 bases, 7 bases remained unmatched. Germline V gives CDR1 SGHTA, CDR2 FQGNSA. The CDR3 loop spans 15 amino acids. The CDR3 spells CASSQLGGATDTQYF. The CDR3 region has the DNA TGTGCCAGCAGCCAACTCGGGGGGGCAACAGATACGCAGTATTTT. The full variable domain, rest sourced from reference TRBV7-2 and TRBJ2-3, is GAGVSQSPSNKVTEKGKDVELRCDPISGHTALYWYRQSLGQGLEFLIYFQGNSAPDKSGLPSDRFSAERTGGSVSTLTIQRTQQEDSAVYLCASSQLGGATDTQYFGPGTRLTVL.

The chain has TRBV14 and TRBJ2-2, with TRBD2 as a possible D gene (5 bases). Germline CDR1 SGHDN, CDR2 FVKESK. V dropped 6 bases and J dropped 3 bases, with 8 bases sitting between them. CDR3 length: 13 residues. The chain's CDR3 is CASRRVHTGELFF. CDR3 in DNA: TGTGCCAGCAGGAGGGTGCACACCGGGGAGCTGTTTTTT.

This sequence joins TRBV28 and TRBJ1-1, with TRBD1 matching over 7 bases. V lost 6 bases, J lost 1 base, and 5 bases stayed unmatched. Germline values: CDR1 MDHEN, CDR2 SYDVKM. The CDR3 is made up of 14 amino acids. CDR3 DNA sequence: TGTGCCAGCAGACTAGGGGGCACGAACACTGAAGCTTTCTTT. Translation gives CASRLGGTNTEAFF.

This clone was counted only a few times. The chain has TRBV4-1 and TRBJ2-7; 7 bases are shared with TRBD1. CDR1 and CDR2 (germline): MGHRA, YSYEKL. The ends lost 1 base at V and 4 bases at J; junction bases unmatched: 4. The CDR3 has 14 residues. For the CDR3, the DNA is TGCGCCAGCAGCCAAGGGGACAGCCGGTACGAGCAGTACTTC. Translation: CASSQGDSRYEQYF.

The J gene is TRBJ1-2, the V gene TRBV25-1, with 9 nucleotides matching TRBD1. The ends lost 3 bases at V and 8 bases at J; junction bases unmatched: 13. The CDR3 runs 16 residues. Germline CDR1 reads MGHDK; CDR2 reads SYGVNS. The DNA of the CDR3 is TGTGCCAGCAGTGACCGAGGGGGGACAGGGAGGAAAGGCTACACCTTC. Encoded protein: CASSDRGGTGRKGYTF.